This passage covers 19 T cell receptor beta chains from one sample sequenced in a study of long-term antiretroviral therapy in people with HIV. Version v3.0 of the immunoSEQ assay ran at survey level. Profiled with immunoSEQ multiplex PCR; TCRdb holds only in-frame clones, not every one. The table includes roughly 19,000 clones, almost 95% detected once. The starting material was unsorted PBMCs, obtained 4.4 years after starting antiretroviral therapy. These receptors were taken from a woman aged 45-60 years with HIV.

The chain has TRBV7-9 and TRBJ2-5; D possibly corresponds to TRBD1 (5 bases). This CDR3 has 17 amino acids. Trimming took 4 bases from V and 5 from J, leaving 23 bases between them. Per germline, CDR1 SEHNR and CDR2 FQNEAQ (reference sequence). The CDR3 nucleotides read TGTGCCAGCAGCTCCCGGAGTTTTGGCAGGGTGGAGGAGACCCAGTACTTC. Protein product: CASSSRSFGRVEETQYF.

DNA of the CDR3: TGTGCCAGTAGTATAGAAGGACGAAGACTAGCGGGGGGCGACTACGAGCAGTACTTC. Its translation: CASSIEGRRLAGGDYEQYF. This chain uses TRBV19 with TRBJ2-7; 13 positions match TRBD2. CDR3 length: 19 residues. The germline gives CDR1 LNHDA, CDR2 SQIVND (reference sequence). Germline trimming cut 0 bases from V and 3 bases from J; bases unmatched to any gene: 11.

The V call is TRBV6-6, the J call TRBJ2-1, with D unresolved. Trimming cost V 5 bases and J 7 bases, with 6 bases left between them. The CDR3 has 11 amino acids. Germline V gene sequence: CDR1 MNHNY, CDR2 SVGAGI (reference sequence). The CDR3 DNA is TGTGCCAGCAGTCCGAAAAATGAGCAGTTCTTC. Translation: CASSPKNEQFF.

The rearrangement links TRBV30 to TRBJ1-1; D remains ambiguous. Germline V gene sequence: CDR1 GTSNPN, CDR2 SVGIG (reference sequence). CDR3 length equals 12 residues. V lost 4 bases and J 1 base, leaving 7 bases between the germline ends. CDR3 sequence (DNA): TGTGCCTGGAAAGTAACGAACACTGAAGCTTTCTTT. This sequence encodes CAWKVTNTEAFF.

The V gene is TRBV5-1, the J gene TRBJ2-3, with TRBD1 as a possible D gene (7 bases). Germline CDR1 and CDR2: SGHRS and YFSETQ. This CDR3 comprises 15 residues. With 4 bases removed from V and 0 bases from J, the gap between germline ends came to 12 bases. The CDR3 loop is CASSRRGQSTDTQYF. CDR3 nucleotides: TGCGCCAGCAGCCGGCGGGGACAGAGCACAGATACGCAGTATTTT.

This chain connects TRBV6-5 to TRBJ1-2, with a possible D match to TRBD1 (6 bases). This CDR3 contains 13 residues. The germline V and J ends were trimmed by 6 bases and 8 bases, with 16 bases remaining between them. Germline V gene sequence: CDR1 MNHEY, CDR2 SVGAGI. The CDR3 here is CASSEQGIRGYTF. CDR3 nucleotide sequence: TGTGCCAGCAGCGAGCAGGGGATTAGGGGCTACACCTTC.

This clone was seen a few times. V gene TRBV19 combines with J gene TRBJ2-5; D gene unclear. The CDR3 has 14 residues. Germline CDR1 is LNHDA and CDR2 is SQIVND (reference sequence). V dropped 3 bases and J dropped 5 bases, with 13 bases sitting between them. CDR3 residues: CASSIAGPRETQYF. The CDR3 DNA reads as TGTGCCAGTAGTATTGCAGGTCCGAGGGAGACCCAGTACTTC.

The chain combines TRBV6-5 with TRBJ2-2; the D is unclear. Germline lookup yields CDR1 MNHEY and CDR2 SVGAGI. V shed 9 bases and J shed 5 bases, with 13 bases lying between them. The CDR3 contains 13 residues. Here the CDR3 reads CASKTGGTGELFF. The CDR3 DNA sequence: TGTGCCAGTAAGACCGGTGGGACCGGGGAGCTGTTTTTT.

This chain uses TRBV6-1 with TRBJ2-3; unclear D gene. From germline, CDR1 is MNHNS and CDR2 SASEGT. This CDR3 comprises 13 residues. Trimming pared 1 base from V and 1 base from J, leaving 3 bases between. CDR3 nucleotides: TGTGCCAGCAGTGAAGGGGGCACAGATACGCAGTATTTT. It codes for CASSEGGTDTQYF.

V usage is TRBV19 and J usage is TRBJ2-2; TRBD1 aligns across 8 bases. The CDR3 loop spans 12 amino acids. V lost 6 bases to trimming and J lost 6 bases; unmatched junction nucleotides: 0. Germline V gives CDR1 LNHDA, CDR2 SQIVND (reference sequence). Here the CDR3 reads CASRTGAGELFF. CDR3 sequence (DNA): TGTGCCAGTAGGACAGGGGCCGGGGAGCTGTTTTTT.

The J gene is TRBJ1-1, the V gene TRBV7-6; 8 nucleotides match TRBD1. Germline assignment: CDR1 SGHVS and CDR2 FNYEAQ. J lost 10 bases, V lost 5 bases, and 12 bases had no gene match. The CDR3 length is 14 residues. The CDR3 DNA sequence: TGTGCCAGCAGCCCCAACAGGGGGGGGATGGGAGCTTTCTTT. It specifies CASSPNRGGMGAFF.

This chain links TRBV7-8 with TRBJ2-7; D may be TRBD2 (6 bases). The CDR3 extends over 14 amino acids. V lost 6 bases and J 2 bases, leaving 14 bases between the germline ends. Germline-derived CDR1 and CDR2 are SGHVS and FQNEAQ. The CDR3 coding sequence is TGTGCCAGCAGTGCGGGGACTGGCCCCTACGAGCAGTACTTC. This encodes CASSAGTGPYEQYF.

This chain links TRBV2 with TRBJ1-4, with D perhaps TRBD1 (6 bases). Germline CDR1 and CDR2: SNHLY and FYNNEI. The V and J ends lost 3 bases and 4 bases respectively, with 15 bases between them. The CDR3 sequence is 16 residues long. CDR3 sequence (DNA): TGTGCCAGCAGTGATATTGCGAGCAGGGGTAATGAAAAACTGTTTTTT. The encoded protein is CASSDIASRGNEKLFF.

This chain uses TRBV7-6 with TRBJ2-5; D could derive from TRBD1 or TRBD2 (5 bases each). The ends were cut back, 1 base at V and 5 bases at J, with 11 bases in the middle. The CDR3 contains 14 residues. CDR1 SGHVS and CDR2 FNYEAQ come from the germline V gene. This CDR3 reads CASSLGGAWETQYF. The DNA for the CDR3 is TGTGCCAGCAGCTTAGGAGGGGCCTGGGAGACCCAGTACTTC.

The J gene is TRBJ2-7, the V gene TRBV6-1; 7 nucleotides match TRBD1. Germline assignment: CDR1 MNHNS and CDR2 SASEGT. The CDR3 loop spans 17 amino acids. Trimming took 4 bases from V and 0 from J; bases not matched to a gene: 12. The CDR3 DNA reads TGTGCCAGCAGTGGACGCTTCGGGACAGAGAGCTCCTACGAGCAGTACTTC. This codes for CASSGRFGTESSYEQYF.

The J gene is TRBJ2-5, the V gene TRBV9; 13 nucleotides line up with TRBD2. J was trimmed by 3 bases and V by 1 base; bases with no gene match: 6. The CDR3 sequence is 17 residues long. In germline, CDR1 is SGDLS, CDR2 YYNGEE. CDR3 bases: TGTGCCAGCAGCGTATATACTAGCGGGGGGGTAAAAGAGACCCAGTACTTC. As protein: CASSVYTSGGVKETQYF.

The chain couples TRBV7-2 to TRBJ2-2; 8 nucleotides agree with TRBD1. Germline V lookup: CDR1 SGHTA, CDR2 FQGNSA. V was pared by 5 bases and J by 7 bases, with 18 bases of the junction left unmatched. The length of the CDR3 is 18 residues. DNA for the CDR3: TGTGCCAGCAGCCTACGCCCTCCCACAGGGGGTCGCGGCGGGGAGCTGTTTTTT. This translates into CASSLRPPTGGRGGELFF.

This clone came up a few times. The chain links TRBV15 to TRBJ1-1; D might be TRBD1 (6 bases). This CDR3 is 17 amino acids long. The germline gives CDR1 LNHNV, CDR2 YYDKDF (reference sequence). V gave up 5 bases and J gave up 5 bases, with 24 bases separating them. CDR3 bases: TGTGCCACCAGCGCCCAAGGGAGGGGGAGCTTGGGGACTGAAGCTTTCTTT. This sequence encodes CATSAQGRGSLGTEAFF.

Regarding this clone: Its ends do not fully match the called genes, so a read error is possible. The chain carries TRBV7-7 and TRBJ2-5; 8 bases align to TRBD2. CDR3 size: 16 residues. Germline loops: CDR1 SSHAT, CDR2 FNYEAQ (reference sequence). CDR3 amino acids: CASSLGLAGSQETQYF. The CDR3 DNA reads as TGTGCTAGCAGCTTAGGTCTAGCGGGTTCCCAAGAGACCCAGTACTTC.